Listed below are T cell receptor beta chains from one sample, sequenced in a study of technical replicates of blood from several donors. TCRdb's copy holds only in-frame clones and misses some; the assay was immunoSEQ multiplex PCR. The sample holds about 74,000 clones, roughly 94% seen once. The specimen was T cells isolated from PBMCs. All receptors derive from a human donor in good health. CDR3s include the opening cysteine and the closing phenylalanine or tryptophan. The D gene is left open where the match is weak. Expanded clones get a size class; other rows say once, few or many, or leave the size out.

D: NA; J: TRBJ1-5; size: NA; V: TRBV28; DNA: TGTGCCAGCAGTTTCGGGGTGTGGCCCCAGCATTTT; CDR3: CASSFGVWPQHF
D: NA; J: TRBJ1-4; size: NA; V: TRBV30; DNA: TGTGCCTGGAGGCCACCAAATTCCTATGTTCTTAATGAAAAACTGTTTTTT; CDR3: CAWRPPNSYVLNEKLFF
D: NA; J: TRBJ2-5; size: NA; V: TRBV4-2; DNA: TGTGCCAGCAGCCAGGATGGGGGGAGAGGGACCCAGTACTTC; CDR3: CASSQDGGRGTQYF
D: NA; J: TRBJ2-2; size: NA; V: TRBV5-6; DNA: TGTGCCAGCAGCCGGATTGGGGGGTTCCCCGGGGAGCTGTTTTTT; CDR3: CASSRIGGFPGELFF
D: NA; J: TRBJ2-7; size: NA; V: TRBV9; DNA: TGTGCCAGCAGCGTAGGCGGGGAATACGAGCAGTACTTC; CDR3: CASSVGGEYEQYF
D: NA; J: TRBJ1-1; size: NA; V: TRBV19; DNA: TGTGCCAGTAGTAGGGAGAAGAACACTGAAGCTTTCTTT; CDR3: CASSREKNTEAFF
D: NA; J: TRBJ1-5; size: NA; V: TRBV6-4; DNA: TGTGCCAGCAGTGCAGGGCCTTATAGCAATCAGCCCCAGCATTTT; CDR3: CASSAGPYSNQPQHF
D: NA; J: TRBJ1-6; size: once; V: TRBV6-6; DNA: TGTGCCAGCTACGGGGGAGAGATGGGTTCACCCCTCCACTTT; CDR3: CASYGGEMGSPLHF
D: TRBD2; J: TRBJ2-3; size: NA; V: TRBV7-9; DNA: TGTGCCAGCAGCCCTGGGACTAGCGGGAGGGGTACCTTTTTT; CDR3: CASSPGTSGRGTFF
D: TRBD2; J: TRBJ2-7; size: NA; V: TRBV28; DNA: TGTGCCAGCAGTCTTCATAGCGGGGGGGCCGACGAGCAGTACTTC; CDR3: CASSLHSGGADEQYF
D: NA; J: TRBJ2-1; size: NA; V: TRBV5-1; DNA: TGCGCCAGCAGTCTGTCGGCAGGGCTTGAGGAGCAGTTCTTC; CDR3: CASSLSAGLEEQFF
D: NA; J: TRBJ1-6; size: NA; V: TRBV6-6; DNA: TGTGCCAGCAGTTACCGGGAGGTTGATTCACCCCTCCACTTT; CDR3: CASSYREVDSPLHF
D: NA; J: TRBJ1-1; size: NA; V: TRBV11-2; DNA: TGTGCCAGCAGCTTAGGTTCAGGGCTTCTCACTGAAGCTTTCTTT; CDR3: CASSLGSGLLTEAFF
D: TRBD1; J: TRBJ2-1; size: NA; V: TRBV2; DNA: TGTGCCAGCAGCACCCAGGGGGCGGACAATGAGCAGTTCTTC; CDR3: CASSTQGADNEQFF
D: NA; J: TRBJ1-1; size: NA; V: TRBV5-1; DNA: TGCGCCAGCAGCTTAATCGGCGCGGACACTGAAGCTTTCTTT; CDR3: CASSLIGADTEAFF
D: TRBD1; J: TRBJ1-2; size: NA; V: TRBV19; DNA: TGTGCCAGTAGTATTCAGGCGAGCCCCCTGATGACAGGGTGGGGGACGGGCTACACCTTC; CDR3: CASSIQASPLMTGWGTGYTF
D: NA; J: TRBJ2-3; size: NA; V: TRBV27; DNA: TGTGCCAGCAGTTTACTTGCGATCACAGATACGCAGTATTTT; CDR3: CASSLLAITDTQYF
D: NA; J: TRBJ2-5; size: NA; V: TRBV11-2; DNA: TGTGCCAGCAGCTCCCCCTTTTCAGAGACCCAGTACTTC; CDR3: CASSSPFSETQYF
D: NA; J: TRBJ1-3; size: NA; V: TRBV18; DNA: TGTGCCAGCTCACCGGCGGCCGACTCTGGAAACACCATATATTTT; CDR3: CASSPAADSGNTIYF
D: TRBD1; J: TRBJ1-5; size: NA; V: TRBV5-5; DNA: TGTGCCAGCAGTAGGACAGGGTTGGATCAGCCCCAGCATTTT; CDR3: CASSRTGLDQPQHF
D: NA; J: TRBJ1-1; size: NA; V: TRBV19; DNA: TGTGCCAGTAGTACACCGGAAGGGGTCATGAACACTGAAGCTTTCTTT; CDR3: CASSTPEGVMNTEAFF
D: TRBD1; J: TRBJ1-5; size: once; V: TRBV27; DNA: TGTGCCAGCTCCGTAACCACCGACAGGGCCTCCTTCCCCCAGCATTTT; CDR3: CASSVTTDRASFPQHF
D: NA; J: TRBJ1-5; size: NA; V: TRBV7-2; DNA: TGTGCCAGCAGCCCCCGCGGTCAGCCCCAGCATTTT; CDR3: CASSPRGQPQHF
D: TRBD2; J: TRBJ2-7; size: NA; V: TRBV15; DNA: TGTGCCACCCACGGGACTAGCGGAAACTACGAGCAGTACTTC; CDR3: CATHGTSGNYEQYF
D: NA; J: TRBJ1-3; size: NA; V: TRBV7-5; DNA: TGTGTCAGAAGCTTGGCCACTCCCACAGGGGTCCCTGGAAACACCATATATTTT; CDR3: CVRSLATPTGVPGNTIYF
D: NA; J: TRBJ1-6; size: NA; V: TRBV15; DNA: TGTGCCACCAGCAGAGTGCGACAGCCAAATTCACCCCTCCACTTT; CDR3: CATSRVRQPNSPLHF
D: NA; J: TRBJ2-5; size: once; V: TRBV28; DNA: TGTGCCAGCAGCTTTTCCTCTCCGGGTTACCAGTACTTC; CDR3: CASSFSSPGYQYF
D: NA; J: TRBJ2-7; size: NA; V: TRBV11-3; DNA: TGTGCCAGCAGCTCCGCGGGTTCCTACGAGCAGTACTTC; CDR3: CASSSAGSYEQYF
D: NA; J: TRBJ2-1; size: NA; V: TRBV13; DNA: TGTGCCAGCAGCTTAATCACTAGCCCCGTTGTCAATGAGCAGTTCTTC; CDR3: CASSLITSPVVNEQFF
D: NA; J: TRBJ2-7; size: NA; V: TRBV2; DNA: TGTGCCAGCAGTGGTGGGCTGACGAGCTCCTACGAGCAGTACTTC; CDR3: CASSGGLTSSYEQYF
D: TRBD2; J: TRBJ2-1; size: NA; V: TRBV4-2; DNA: TGTGCCAGCAGCCAAGGAGAGCGGGGGAGCTCCTACAATGAGCAGTTCTTC; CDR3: CASSQGERGSSYNEQFF
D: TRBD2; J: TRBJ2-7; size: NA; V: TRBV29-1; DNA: TGCAGCGTTGAAGATCTTGTCGGACTAGCTACCTACGAGCAGTACTTC; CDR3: CSVEDLVGLATYEQYF
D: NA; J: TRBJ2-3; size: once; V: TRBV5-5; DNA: TGTGCCAGCAGCTTTGGCGGCTCAGATACGCAGTATTTT; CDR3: CASSFGGSDTQYF
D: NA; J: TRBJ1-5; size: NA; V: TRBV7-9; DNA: TGTGCCAGCAGCCGAGGTGGAAGCAATCAGCCCCAGCATTTT; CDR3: CASSRGGSNQPQHF
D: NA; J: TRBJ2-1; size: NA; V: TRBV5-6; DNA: TGTGCCAGCCTCGCATCAGGGGTCCCGAGCTCCTACAATGAGCAGTTCTTC; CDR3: CASLASGVPSSYNEQFF
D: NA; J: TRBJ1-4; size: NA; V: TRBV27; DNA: TGTGCCAGCAGTTCTATTTCGGGGTTCTCACTGTTTTTT; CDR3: CASSSISGFSLFF
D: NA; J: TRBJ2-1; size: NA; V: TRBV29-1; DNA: TGCAGCGTTGAAAGCGCTAGGGAGTCCGATGAGCAGTTCTTC; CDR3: CSVESARESDEQFF
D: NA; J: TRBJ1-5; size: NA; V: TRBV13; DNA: TGTGCCAGCAGCGCCGGGATCCAATTTCAGCCCCAGCATTTT; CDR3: CASSAGIQFQPQHF
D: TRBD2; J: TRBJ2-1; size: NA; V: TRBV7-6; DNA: TGTGCCAGCAGCTTCACGCGGGGGGGGTACAATGAGCAGTTCTTC; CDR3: CASSFTRGGYNEQFF
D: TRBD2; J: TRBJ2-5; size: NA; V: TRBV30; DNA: TGTGCCTGGAGTGTACGGCTAGCGGGGGAGACCCAGTACTTC; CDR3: CAWSVRLAGETQYF
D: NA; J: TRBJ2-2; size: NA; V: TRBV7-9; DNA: TGTGCCAGCCTCTACAGGGACACCGGGGAGCTGTTTTTT; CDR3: CASLYRDTGELFF
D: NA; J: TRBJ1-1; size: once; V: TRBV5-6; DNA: TGTGCCAGCAGCTTGTGGCAGGGGCTGACTGAAGCTTTCTTT; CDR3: CASSLWQGLTEAFF
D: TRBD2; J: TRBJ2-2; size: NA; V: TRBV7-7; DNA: TGTGCTAGCAGCCTAGGACTAGCGGGGGCCACGAACACCGGGGAGCTGTTTTTT; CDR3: CASSLGLAGATNTGELFF
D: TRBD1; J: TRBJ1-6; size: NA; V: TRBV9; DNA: TGTGCCAGCAGCCCCTATCCGGACAGGGGAGATGGGGTGATATTGCCCCTCCACTTT; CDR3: CASSPYPDRGDGVILPLHF
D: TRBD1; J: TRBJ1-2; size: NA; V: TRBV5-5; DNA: TGTGCCAGCAGCTTTCCTGGACAGGGGAATGGCTACACCTTC; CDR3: CASSFPGQGNGYTF
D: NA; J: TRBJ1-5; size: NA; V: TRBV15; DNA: TGTGCCACCAGCGTATATAGCAATCAGCCCCAGCATTTT; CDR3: CATSVYSNQPQHF
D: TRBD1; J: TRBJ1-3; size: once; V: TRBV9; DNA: TGTGCCAGCAGCGTACAGGGGGCAGTCTCTGGAAACACCATATATTTT; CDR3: CASSVQGAVSGNTIYF
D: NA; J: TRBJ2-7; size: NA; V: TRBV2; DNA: TGTGCCAGCAGTGATATGGAGGCGGGCGCCTACGAGCAGTACTTC; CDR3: CASSDMEAGAYEQYF
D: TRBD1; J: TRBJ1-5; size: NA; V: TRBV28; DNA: TGTGCCAGCAGCCGACCCTCGGCAGGGGGAAACAGCAATCAGCCCCAGCATTTT; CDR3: CASSRPSAGGNSNQPQHF
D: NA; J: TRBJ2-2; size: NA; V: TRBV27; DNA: TGTGCCAGCAGTGGGCTACAGGGATACACCGGGGAGCTGTTTTTT; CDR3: CASSGLQGYTGELFF
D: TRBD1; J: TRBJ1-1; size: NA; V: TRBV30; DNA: TGTGCCTGGAGACAGGGGGCCACTGAAGCTTTCTTT; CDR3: CAWRQGATEAFF
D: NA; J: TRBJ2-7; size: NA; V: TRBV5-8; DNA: TGTGCCAGCAGTGGGGGGTCGAGTCTAGAAGTTTCCGAGCAGTACTTC; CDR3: CASSGGSSLEVSEQYF
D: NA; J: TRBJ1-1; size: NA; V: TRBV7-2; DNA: TGTGCCAGCAGCTTAGGACAAGTGAACACTGAAGCTTTCTTT; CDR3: CASSLGQVNTEAFF
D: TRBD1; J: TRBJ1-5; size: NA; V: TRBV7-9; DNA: TGTGCCAGCACCTCGCAACCCTGGACAGGGCGGCAGCCCCAGCATTTT; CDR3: CASTSQPWTGRQPQHF
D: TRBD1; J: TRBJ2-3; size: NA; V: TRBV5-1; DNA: TGCGCCAGCAGCTGGGGGGACAGGGACACTTATACGCAGTATTTT; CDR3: CASSWGDRDTYTQYF